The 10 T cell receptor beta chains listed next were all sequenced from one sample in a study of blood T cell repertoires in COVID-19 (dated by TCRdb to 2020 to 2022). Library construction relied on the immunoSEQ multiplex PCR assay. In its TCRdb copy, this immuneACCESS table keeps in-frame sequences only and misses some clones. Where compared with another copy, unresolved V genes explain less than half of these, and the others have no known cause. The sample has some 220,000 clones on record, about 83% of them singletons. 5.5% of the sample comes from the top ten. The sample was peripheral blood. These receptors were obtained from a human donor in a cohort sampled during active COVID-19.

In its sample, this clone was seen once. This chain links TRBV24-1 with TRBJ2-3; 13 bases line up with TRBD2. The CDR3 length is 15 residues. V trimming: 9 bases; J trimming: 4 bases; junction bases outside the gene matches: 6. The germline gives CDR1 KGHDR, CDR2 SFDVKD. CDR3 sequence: CATAWTSGSPDTQYF. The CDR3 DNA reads TGTGCCACCGCATGGACTAGCGGGAGTCCAGATACGCAGTATTTT.

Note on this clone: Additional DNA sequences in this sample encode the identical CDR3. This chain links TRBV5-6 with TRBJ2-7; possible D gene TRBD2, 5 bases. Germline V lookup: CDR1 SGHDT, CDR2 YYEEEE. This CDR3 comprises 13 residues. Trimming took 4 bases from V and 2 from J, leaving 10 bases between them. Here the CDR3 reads CASSLTGTYEQYF. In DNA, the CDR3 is TGTGCCAGCAGCCTGACGGGGACCTACGAGCAGTACTTC. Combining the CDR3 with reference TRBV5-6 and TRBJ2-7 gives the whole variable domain DAGVTQSPTHLIKTRGQQVTLRCSPKSGHDTVSWYQQALGQGPQFIFQYYEEEERQRGNFPDRFSGHQFPNYSSELNVNALLLGDSALYLCASSLTGTYEQYFGPGTRLTVT.

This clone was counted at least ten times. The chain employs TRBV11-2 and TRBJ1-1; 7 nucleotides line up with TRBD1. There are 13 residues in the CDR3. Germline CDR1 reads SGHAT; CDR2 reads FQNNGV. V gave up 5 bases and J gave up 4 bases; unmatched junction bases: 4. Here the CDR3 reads CASSPHRGTEAFF. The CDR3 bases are TGTGCCAGCAGCCCCCACAGGGGCACTGAAGCTTTCTTT.

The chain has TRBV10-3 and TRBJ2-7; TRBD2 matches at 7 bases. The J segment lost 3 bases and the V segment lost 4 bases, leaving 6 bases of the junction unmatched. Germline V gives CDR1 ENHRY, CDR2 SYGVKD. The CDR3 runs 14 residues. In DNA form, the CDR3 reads TGTGCCATCAGTGGGGGAGGGGCAGTCTACGAGCAGTACTTC. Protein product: CAISGGGAVYEQYF.

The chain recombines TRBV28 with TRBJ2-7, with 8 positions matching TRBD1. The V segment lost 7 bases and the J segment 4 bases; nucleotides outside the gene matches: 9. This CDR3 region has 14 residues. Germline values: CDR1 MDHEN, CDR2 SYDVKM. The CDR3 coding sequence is TGTGCCAGCATTGAGGACAGGGCAATGTACGAGCAGTACTTC. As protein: CASIEDRAMYEQYF.

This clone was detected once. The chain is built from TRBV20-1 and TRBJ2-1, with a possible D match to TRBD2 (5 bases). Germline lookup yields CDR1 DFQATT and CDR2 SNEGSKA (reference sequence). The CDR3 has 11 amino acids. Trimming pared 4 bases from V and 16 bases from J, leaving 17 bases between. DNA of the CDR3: TGCAGTGCTACCTTTGGGAGAGCCCACTTCTTC. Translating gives CSATFGRAHFF.

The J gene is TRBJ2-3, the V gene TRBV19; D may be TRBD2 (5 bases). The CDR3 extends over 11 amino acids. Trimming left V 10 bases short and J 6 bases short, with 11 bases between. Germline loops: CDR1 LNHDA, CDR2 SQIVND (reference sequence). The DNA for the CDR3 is TGTGCCACCCGGAAGCGGGATACGCAGTATTTT. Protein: CATRKRDTQYF.

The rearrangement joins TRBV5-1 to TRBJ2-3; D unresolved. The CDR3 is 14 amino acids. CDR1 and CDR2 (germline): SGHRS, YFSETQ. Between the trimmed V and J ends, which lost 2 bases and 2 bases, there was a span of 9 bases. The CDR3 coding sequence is TGCGCCAGCAGCTTTTCTGTAGACACAGATACGCAGTATTTT. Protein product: CASSFSVDTDTQYF. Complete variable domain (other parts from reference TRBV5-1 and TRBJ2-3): KAGVTQTPRYLIKTRGQQVTLSCSPISGHRSVSWYQQTPGQGLQFLFEYFSETQRNKGNFPGRFSGRQFSNSRSEMNVSTLELGDSALYLCASSFSVDTDTQYFGPGTRLTVL.

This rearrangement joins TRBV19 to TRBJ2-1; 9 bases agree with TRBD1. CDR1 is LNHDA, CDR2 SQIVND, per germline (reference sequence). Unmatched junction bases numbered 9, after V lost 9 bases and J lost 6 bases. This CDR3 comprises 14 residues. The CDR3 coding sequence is TGTGCCAGCACCGGGACAGGGCCTTCCAATGAGCAGTTCTTC. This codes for CASTGTGPSNEQFF.

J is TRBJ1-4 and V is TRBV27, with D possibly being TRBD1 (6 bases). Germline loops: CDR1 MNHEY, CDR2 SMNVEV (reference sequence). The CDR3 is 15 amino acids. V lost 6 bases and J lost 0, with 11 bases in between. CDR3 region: CASRDSLATNEKLFF. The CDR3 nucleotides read TGTGCCAGCAGGGACAGCCTTGCAACTAATGAAAAACTGTTTTTT.